The present T cell receptor (beta chain) was sequenced within a study of blood T cell repertoires in COVID-19. The V end lost 2 bases, the J end lost 2 bases, and 8 bases lay between the germline ends. The CDR3 consists of 14 residues. Germline V lookup: CDR1 SGHTA, CDR2 FQGTGA. Assay used: immunoSEQ multiplex PCR; TCRdb lists only in-frame clones, some missing. The profile shows roughly 130,000 clones, roughly 80% of them singletons. The sequencing input was peripheral blood. V usage is TRBV7-3 and J usage is TRBJ2-3; D gene uncertain. The sequence was collected from a man aged 45-60 years with acute or convalescent COVID-19. As DNA, the CDR3 is TGTGCCAGCAGCTTAGGGCTCTTCACAGATACGCAGTATTTT. Its translation: CASSLGLFTDTQYF.